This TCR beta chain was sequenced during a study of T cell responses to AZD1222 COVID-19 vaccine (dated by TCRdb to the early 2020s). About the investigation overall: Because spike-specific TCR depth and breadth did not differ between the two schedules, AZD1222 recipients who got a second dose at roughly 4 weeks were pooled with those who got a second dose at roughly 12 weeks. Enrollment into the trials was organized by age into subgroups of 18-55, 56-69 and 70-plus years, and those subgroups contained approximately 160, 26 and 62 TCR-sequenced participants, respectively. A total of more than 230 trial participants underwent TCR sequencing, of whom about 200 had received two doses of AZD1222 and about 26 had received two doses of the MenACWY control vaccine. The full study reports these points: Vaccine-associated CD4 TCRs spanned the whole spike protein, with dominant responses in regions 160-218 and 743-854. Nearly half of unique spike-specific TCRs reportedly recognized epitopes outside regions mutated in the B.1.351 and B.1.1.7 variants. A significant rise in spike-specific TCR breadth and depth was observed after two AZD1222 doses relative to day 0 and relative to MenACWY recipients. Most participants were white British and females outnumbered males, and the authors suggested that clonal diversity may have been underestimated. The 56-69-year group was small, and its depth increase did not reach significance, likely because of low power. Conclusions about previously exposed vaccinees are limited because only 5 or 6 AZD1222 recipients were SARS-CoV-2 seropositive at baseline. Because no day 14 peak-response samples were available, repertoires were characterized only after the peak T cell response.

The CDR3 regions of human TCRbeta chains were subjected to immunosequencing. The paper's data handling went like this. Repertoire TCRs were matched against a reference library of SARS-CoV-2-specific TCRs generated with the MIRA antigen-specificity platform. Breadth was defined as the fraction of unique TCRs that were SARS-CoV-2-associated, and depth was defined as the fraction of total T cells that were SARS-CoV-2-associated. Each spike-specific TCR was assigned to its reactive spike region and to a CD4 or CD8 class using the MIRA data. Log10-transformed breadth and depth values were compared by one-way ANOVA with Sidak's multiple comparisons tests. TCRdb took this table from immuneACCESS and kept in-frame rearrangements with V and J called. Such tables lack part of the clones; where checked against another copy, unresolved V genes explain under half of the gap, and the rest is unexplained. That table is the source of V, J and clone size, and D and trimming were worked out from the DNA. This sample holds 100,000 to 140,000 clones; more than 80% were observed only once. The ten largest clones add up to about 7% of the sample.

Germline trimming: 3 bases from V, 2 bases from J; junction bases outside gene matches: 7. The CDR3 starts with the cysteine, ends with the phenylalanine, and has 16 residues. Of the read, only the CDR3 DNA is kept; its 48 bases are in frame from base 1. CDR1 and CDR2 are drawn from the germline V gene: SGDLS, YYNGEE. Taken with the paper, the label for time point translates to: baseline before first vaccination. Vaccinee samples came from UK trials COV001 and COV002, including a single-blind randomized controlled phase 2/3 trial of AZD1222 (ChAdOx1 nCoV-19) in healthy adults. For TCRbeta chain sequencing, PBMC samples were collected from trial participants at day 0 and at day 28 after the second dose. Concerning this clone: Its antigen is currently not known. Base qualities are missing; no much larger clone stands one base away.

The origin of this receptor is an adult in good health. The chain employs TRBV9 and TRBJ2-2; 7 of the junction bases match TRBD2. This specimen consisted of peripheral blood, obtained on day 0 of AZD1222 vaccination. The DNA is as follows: TGTGCCAGCAGCGCCCACTGGGACTACAACACCGGGGAGCTGTTTTTT. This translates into CASSAHWDYNTGELFF.